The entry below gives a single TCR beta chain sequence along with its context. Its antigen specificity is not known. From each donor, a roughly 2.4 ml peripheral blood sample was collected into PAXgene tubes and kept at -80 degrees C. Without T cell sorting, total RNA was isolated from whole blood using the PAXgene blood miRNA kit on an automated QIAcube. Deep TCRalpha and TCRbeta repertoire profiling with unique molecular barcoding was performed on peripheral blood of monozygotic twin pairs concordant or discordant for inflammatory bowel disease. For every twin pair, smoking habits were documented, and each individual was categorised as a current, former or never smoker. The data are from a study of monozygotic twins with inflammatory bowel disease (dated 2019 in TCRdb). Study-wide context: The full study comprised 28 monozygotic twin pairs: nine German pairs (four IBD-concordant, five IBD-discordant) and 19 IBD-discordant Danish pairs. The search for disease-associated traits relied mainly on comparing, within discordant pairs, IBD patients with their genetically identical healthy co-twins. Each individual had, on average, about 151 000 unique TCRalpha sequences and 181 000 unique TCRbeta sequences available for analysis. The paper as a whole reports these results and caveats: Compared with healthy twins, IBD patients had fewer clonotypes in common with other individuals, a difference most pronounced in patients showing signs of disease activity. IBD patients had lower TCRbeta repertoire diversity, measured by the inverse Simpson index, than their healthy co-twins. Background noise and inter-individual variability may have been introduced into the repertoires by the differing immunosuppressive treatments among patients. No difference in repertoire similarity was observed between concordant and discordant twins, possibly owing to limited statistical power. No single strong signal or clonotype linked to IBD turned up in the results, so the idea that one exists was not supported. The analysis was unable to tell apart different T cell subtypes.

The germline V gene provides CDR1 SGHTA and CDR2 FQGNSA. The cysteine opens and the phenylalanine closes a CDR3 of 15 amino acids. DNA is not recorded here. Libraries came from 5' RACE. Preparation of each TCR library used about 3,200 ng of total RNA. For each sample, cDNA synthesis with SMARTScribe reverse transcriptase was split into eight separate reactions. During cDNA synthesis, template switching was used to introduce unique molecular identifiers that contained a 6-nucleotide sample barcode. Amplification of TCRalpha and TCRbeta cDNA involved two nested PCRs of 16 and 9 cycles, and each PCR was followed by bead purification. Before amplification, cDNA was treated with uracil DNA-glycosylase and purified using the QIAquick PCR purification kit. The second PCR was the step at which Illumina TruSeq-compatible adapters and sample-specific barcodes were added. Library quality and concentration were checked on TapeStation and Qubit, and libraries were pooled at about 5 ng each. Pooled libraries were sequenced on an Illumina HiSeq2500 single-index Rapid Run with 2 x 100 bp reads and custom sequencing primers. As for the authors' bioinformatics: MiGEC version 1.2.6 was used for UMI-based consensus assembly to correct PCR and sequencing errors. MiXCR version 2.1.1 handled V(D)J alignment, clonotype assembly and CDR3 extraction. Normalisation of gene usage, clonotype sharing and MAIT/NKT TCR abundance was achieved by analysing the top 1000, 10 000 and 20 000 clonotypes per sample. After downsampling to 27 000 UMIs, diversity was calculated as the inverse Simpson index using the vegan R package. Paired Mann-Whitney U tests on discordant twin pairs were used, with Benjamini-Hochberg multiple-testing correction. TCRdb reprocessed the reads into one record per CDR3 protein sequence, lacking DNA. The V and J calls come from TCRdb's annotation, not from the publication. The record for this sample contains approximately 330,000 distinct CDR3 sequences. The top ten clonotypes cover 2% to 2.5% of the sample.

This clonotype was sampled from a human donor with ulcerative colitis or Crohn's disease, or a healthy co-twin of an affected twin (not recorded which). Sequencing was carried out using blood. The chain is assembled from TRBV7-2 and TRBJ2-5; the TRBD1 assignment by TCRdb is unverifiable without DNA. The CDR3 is CASSLLGTGRETQYF.